The entry below gives a single T cell receptor (beta chain) sequence along with its context. Its antigen is not identified. This specimen belongs to a study of cytomegalovirus exposure and HLA in healthy donors. Study as a whole: Findings of an earlier analysis included about 100 million unique TCR beta sequences from 200 million or so T cells. Findings of the study overall: As a later analysis revealed, most CMV-associated TCR beta chains appeared HLA-restricted.

The PCR ran on 60 Vbeta and 13 Jbeta primers. Measured with immunoSEQ multiplex PCR; TCRdb has only the in-frame clones, and not every one. The sample yields roughly 70,000 clones, approximately 78% seen once. Germline assignment: CDR1 MNHEY and CDR2 SMNVEV (reference sequence). Trimming at V came to 4 bases and at J to 7 bases, leaving 13 bases not matched to a gene. The CDR3 is 17 residues long. The origin of this receptor is a man younger than 30 in good health and CMV-seronegative. The sequencing sample was made of PBMCs. The chain recombines TRBV27 with TRBJ2-1; 10 nucleotides line up with TRBD2. The CDR3 region is CASSSREREGHWNEQFF. The CDR3 DNA is TGTGCCAGCAGTTCCCGCGAGCGGGAGGGCCATTGGAATGAGCAGTTCTTC.